The clone carrying this TCR beta chain was seen only a few times. The data derive from a study of T-cell reconstitution after alpha-beta-depleted transplantation in children. Library preparation (for TCRbeta) was performed with unique molecular identifiers. TCRdb itself ran the PCR reads through MiXCR, one entry per CDR3 protein. The data hold a few hundred thousand distinct CDR3 sequences, with over 8% observed a single time. The CDR3 runs to 13 residues. V lost 5 bases and J lost 3, with 11 bases in between. The sequence came from a human donor who donated a stem cell graft to a child with SCID. The starting material was PBMCs from the stem cell graft donor, obtained from the stem cell graft. The genes are TRBV12-3 or TRBV12-4 and TRBJ2-7; unclear D gene. This CDR3 is CASSPHKGYEQYF. The CDR3 nucleotides are TGTGCCAGCAGTCCACACAAAGGCTACGAGCAGTACTTC.